The 8 T cell receptor beta chains below all came from one sample that was sequenced in a study of blood T cells in healthy people across ages. A second PCR of 7 to 11 cycles used a sample-barcoded 5' primer and a J-beta primer mix. MiXCR, applied by TCRdb to the 5' RACE reads, yields one record per CDR3 protein. The repertoire holds 1.5 million to 2 million distinct CDR3 sequences, approximately 39% seen once, with under 25% in the top ten. Sequencing was performed on blood. Receptor source: a human donor in good health.

This clonotype was detected only a few times. The chain links TRBV12-3 or TRBV12-4 to TRBJ1-1; D gene ambiguous. This CDR3 has 11 amino acids. Trimming removed 2 bases at V and 5 bases at J, with 3 bases between. The CDR3 loop reads CASSLQTEAFF. The CDR3 DNA reads as TGTGCCAGCAGTTTACAGACTGAAGCTTTCTTT.

In its sample, this clonotype was seen a few times. The chain is built from TRBV12-3 or TRBV12-4 and TRBJ1-2; TRBD1 agrees at 8 bases. The CDR3 totals 11 residues. Trimming at V came to 11 bases and at J to 4 bases, leaving 3 bases not matched to a gene. DNA of the CDR3: TGTGCCCTCGGACAGGGCTATGGCTACACCTTC. Its protein product is CALGQGYGYTF.

This clonotype turned up a few times. V usage is TRBV19 and J usage is TRBJ2-7; 8 positions agree with TRBD2. With 4 bases clipped from V and 3 bases from J, the junction kept 2 bases outside the gene matches. The CDR3 has 13 amino acids. Germline CDR1 is LNHDA and CDR2 is SQIVND (reference sequence). CDR3 sequence reads: CASSRRGVYEQYF. The CDR3 DNA sequence: TGTGCCAGTAGTAGGCGGGGGGTCTACGAGCAGTACTTC.

In this sample, this clonotype turned up a few times. This chain links TRBV20-1 with TRBJ2-3; D not certain. Germline V CDR1 and CDR2: DFQATT, SNEGSKA (reference sequence). The CDR3 loop spans 14 amino acids. V lost 5 bases and J 3 bases, leaving 15 bases between the germline ends. CDR3 sequence (DNA): TGCAGTGCTGCCTCGGGTTTAGGTACAGATACGCAGTATTTT. Its translation is CSAASGLGTDTQYF.

The chain couples TRBV6-6 to TRBJ1-5; D uncertain. This CDR3 has 13 residues. Germline V gives CDR1 MNHNY, CDR2 SVGAGI (reference sequence). Trimming stripped 0 bases from V and 6 bases from J, with 6 bases between. The CDR3 protein is CASSYSSVQPQHF. CDR3 bases: TGTGCCAGCAGTTACTCTTCGGTTCAGCCCCAGCATTTT.

V usage is TRBV6-2 or TRBV6-3 and J usage is TRBJ1-5; possibly TRBD1 for D (5 bases). Per the germline V gene, CDR1 is MNHEY and CDR2 is SVGEGT. V was cut by 4 bases and J by 4 bases, with 11 bases left in between. The CDR3 loop spans 14 amino acids. The CDR3 sequence: CASSWEGRNQPQHF. CDR3 DNA sequence: TGTGCCAGCAGTTGGGAGGGACGGAATCAGCCCCAGCATTTT.

V and J are TRBV6-5 and TRBJ1-1; D unresolved. Germline V CDR1 and CDR2: MNHEY, SVGAGI. Trimming shortened V by 2 bases and J by 0 bases, and 16 bases separated the two germline ends. The CDR3 has 17 residues. CDR3 DNA sequence: TGTGCCAGCAGTTACGCACCTCGGATGCTTATGAACACTGAAGCTTTCTTT. This codes for CASSYAPRMLMNTEAFF.

The V gene is TRBV7-2, the J gene TRBJ2-3; weak D call: TRBD2 (6 bases). In germline, CDR1 is SGHTA, CDR2 FQGNSA. Trimming removed 8 bases at V and 4 bases at J, with 16 bases between. The length of the CDR3 is 14 residues. Here the CDR3 DNA reads TGTGCCAGCCTTTCGGAGGGGCTGTCAGATACGCAGTATTTT. As protein: CASLSEGLSDTQYF.